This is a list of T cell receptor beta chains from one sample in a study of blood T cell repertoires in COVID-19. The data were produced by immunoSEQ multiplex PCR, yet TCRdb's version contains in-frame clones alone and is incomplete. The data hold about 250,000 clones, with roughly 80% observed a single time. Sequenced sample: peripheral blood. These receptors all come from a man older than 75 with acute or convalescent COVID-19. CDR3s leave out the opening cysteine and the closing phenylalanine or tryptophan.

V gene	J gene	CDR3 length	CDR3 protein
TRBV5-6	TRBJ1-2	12	ASSPWTGNYGYT
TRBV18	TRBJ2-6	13	ASSPLISGANVLT
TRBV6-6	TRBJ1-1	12	ASSRQGVYTEAF
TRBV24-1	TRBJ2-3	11	ATSDSQTDTQY
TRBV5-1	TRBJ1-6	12	ASREAGGASPLH
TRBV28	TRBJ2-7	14	ASRDSRQGVPHEQY
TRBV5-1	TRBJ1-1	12	ASSFRDRGTEAF
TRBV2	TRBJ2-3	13	ASSQHAGGTHTQY
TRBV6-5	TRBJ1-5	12	ASSRTGKRQPQH
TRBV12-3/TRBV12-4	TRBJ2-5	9	ASTHGETQY
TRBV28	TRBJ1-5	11	ASSLFRGQPQH
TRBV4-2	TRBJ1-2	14	ASSQDRGTGGGGYT
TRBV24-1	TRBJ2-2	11	ATSERQGRELF
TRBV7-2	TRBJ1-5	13	ASSLGTGAVQPQH
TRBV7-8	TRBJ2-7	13	ASSLARHHSYEQY
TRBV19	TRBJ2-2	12	ASIQGGSTGELF
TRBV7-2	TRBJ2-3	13	ASSPRTSPSDTQY
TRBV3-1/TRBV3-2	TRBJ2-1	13	ASSQELRRGNEQF
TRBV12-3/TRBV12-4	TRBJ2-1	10	ASSFPRGEQF
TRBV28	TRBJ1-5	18	ASSRLRRDKAGGYNQPQH
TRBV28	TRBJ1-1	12	ASSPYSKATEAF
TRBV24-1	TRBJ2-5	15	ATSESRQVIYQETQY
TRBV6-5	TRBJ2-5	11	ASSSRDGETQY
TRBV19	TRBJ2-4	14	ASSIGGSLAKNIQY
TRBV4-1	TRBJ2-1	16	ASSDLGGSRAPSNEQF
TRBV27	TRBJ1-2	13	ASSLSGDIGYGYT
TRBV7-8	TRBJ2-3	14	ASSLRGARSTDTQY
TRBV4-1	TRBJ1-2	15	ASSQEVGAGRIYGYT
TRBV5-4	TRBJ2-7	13	ASSDRTGFSYEQY
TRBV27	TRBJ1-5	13	ASSPDTPGNQPQH
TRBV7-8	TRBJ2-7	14	ASRYGRGQGAYEQY
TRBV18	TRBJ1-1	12	ASSPRGVNTEAF
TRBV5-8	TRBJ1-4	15	ASSPGQGFFANEKLF
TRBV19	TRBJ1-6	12	ASSIPVNNSPLH
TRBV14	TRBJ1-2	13	ASSQAGGANYGYT